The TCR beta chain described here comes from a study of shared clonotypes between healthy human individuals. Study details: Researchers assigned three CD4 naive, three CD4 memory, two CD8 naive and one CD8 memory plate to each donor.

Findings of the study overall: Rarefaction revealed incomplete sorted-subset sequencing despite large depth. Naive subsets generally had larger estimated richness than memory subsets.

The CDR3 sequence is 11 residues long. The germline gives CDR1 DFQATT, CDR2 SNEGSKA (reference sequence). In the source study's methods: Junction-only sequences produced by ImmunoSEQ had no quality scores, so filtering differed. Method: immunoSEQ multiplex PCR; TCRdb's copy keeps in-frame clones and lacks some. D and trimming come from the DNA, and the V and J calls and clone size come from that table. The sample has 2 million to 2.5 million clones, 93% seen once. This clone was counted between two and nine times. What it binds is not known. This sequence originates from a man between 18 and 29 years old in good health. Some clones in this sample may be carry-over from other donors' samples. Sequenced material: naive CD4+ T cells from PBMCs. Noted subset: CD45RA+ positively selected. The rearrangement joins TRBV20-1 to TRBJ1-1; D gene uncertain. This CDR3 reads CSVQMNTEAFF. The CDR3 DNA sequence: TGCAGCGTTCAGATGAACACTGAAGCTTTCTTT.